The 14 T cell receptor beta chains listed next were all sequenced from one sample in a study of beta chain features in type 1 diabetes (dated by TCRdb to about 2018). The library was produced with the immunoSEQ multiplex PCR assay. The entire amount of isolated RNA was reverse transcribed using the High Capacity cDNA Reverse Transcription Kit, so the sequenced TCRB transcripts were expressed ones. TCRdb carries this immuneACCESS record with in-frame sequences only. Its versions omit some clonotypes, under half of them owing to an unresolved V gene in the studies checked, with the rest unexplained. For this sample there are fewer than 150,000 clones; 6.9% appear just once. The leading ten clones occupy 1.4% of the sample. The sequencing input was central memory CD4+ T cells from blood. The origin of the receptors is a woman between 25 and 40 years old in good health.

The rearrangement uses TRBV7-2 and TRBJ2-3; no clear D. There are 15 residues in the CDR3. CDR1 SGHTA and CDR2 FQGNSA come from the germline V gene. V lost 5 bases and J lost 5, with 17 bases in between. CDR3 residues: CASSQAPQQQDTQYF. For the CDR3, the DNA is TGTGCCAGCAGCCAAGCCCCCCAACAGCAAGATACGCAGTATTTT.

This clone was seen only a few times. This chain connects TRBV7-9 to TRBJ2-1; 9 nucleotides agree with TRBD2. The V gene's germline CDR1 is SEHNR and CDR2 FQNEAQ (reference sequence). CDR3 size: 15 residues. Losses at the gene ends were 5 bases for V and 2 bases for J; bases not matched to a gene: 4. The DNA of the CDR3 is TGTGCCAGCAGCCGGTCTAGCGGGGCCTACAATGAGCAGTTCTTC. Translated: CASSRSSGAYNEQFF. Based on the CDR3 plus reference TRBV7-9 and TRBJ2-1, the full variable domain is DTGVSQNPRHKITKRGQNVTFRCDPISEHNRLYWYRQTLGQGPEFLTYFQNEAQLEKSRLLSDRFSAERPKGSFSTLEIQRTEQGDSAMYLCASSRSSGAYNEQFFGPGTRLTVL.

This rearrangement joins TRBV5-1 to TRBJ2-2, with 7 bases fitting TRBD1. Per germline, CDR1 SGHRS and CDR2 YFSETQ. Trimming cost V 6 bases and J 0 bases; bases outside gene matches: 5. CDR3 size: 15 residues. The CDR3 region has the DNA TGCGCCAGCACCAAAGGACAGGCGAACACCGGGGAGCTGTTTTTT. Amino acids: CASTKGQANTGELFF. Full variable domain (outside the CDR3, taken from reference TRBV5-1 and TRBJ2-2): KAGVTQTPRYLIKTRGQQVTLSCSPISGHRSVSWYQQTPGQGLQFLFEYFSETQRNKGNFPGRFSGRQFSNSRSEMNVSTLELGDSALYLCASTKGQANTGELFFGEGSRLTVL.

This clone was picked up many times. The chain combines TRBV7-2 with TRBJ1-2; D gene uncertain. Between the trimmed V and J ends, which lost 3 bases and 1 base, there was a span of 6 bases. From germline, CDR1 is SGHTA and CDR2 FQGNSA. The CDR3 has 13 amino acids. CDR3 amino acids: CASSFGSNYGYTF. The CDR3 nucleotides read TGTGCCAGCAGCTTTGGGAGTAACTATGGCTACACCTTC. Looking up the rest from reference TRBV7-2 and TRBJ1-2 gives the full variable domain: GAGVSQSPSNKVTEKGKDVELRCDPISGHTALYWYRQSLGQGLEFLIYFQGNSAPDKSGLPSDRFSAERTGGSVSTLTIQRTQQEDSAVYLCASSFGSNYGYTFGSGTRLTVV.

In its sample, this clone was seen a few times. This chain joins TRBV5-1 and TRBJ2-3, with 11 bases that match TRBD2. The CDR3 totals 14 residues. V dropped 2 bases and J dropped 5; count of bases not matched to a gene: 1. Germline CDR1 reads SGHRS; CDR2 reads YFSETQ. CDR3 protein: CASSLGTSGDTQYF. DNA for the CDR3: TGCGCCAGCAGCTTAGGGACTAGCGGAGATACGCAGTATTTT. The variable domain in full, with the rest retrieved from reference TRBV5-1 and TRBJ2-3, is KAGVTQTPRYLIKTRGQQVTLSCSPISGHRSVSWYQQTPGQGLQFLFEYFSETQRNKGNFPGRFSGRQFSNSRSEMNVSTLELGDSALYLCASSLGTSGDTQYFGPGTRLTVL.

This clone occurred a few times. The chain is built from TRBV4-2 and TRBJ2-7; D is uncertain. Germline assignment: CDR1 LGHNA and CDR2 YNFKEQ. V was pared by 3 bases and J by 1 base, with 7 bases between. The CDR3 sequence is 13 residues long. The CDR3: CASSHLRSYEQYF. The CDR3 DNA reads as TGTGCCAGCAGCCACCTTAGATCCTACGAGCAGTACTTC.

This clone has at least ten counts. J is TRBJ1-5 and V is TRBV30; 11 bases match TRBD1. Germline CDR1 and CDR2: GTSNPN and SVGIG (reference sequence). V shed 0 bases, J shed 4 bases, and the junction held 11 bases outside the gene matches. The CDR3 loop spans 18 amino acids. CDR3 sequence reads: CAWSVRPLGQGANQPQHF. The CDR3 bases are TGTGCCTGGAGTGTACGGCCTTTAGGACAGGGGGCGAATCAGCCCCAGCATTTT.

V usage is TRBV7-2 and J usage is TRBJ2-5; TRBD1 matches 10 bases. Per germline, CDR1 SGHTA and CDR2 FQGNSA. The length of the CDR3 is 18 residues. V was pared by 5 bases and J by 4 bases, with 16 bases of the junction left unmatched. CDR3: CASSPQWGVGTGVETQYF. The CDR3 bases are TGTGCCAGCAGCCCCCAATGGGGTGTGGGGACAGGGGTAGAGACCCAGTACTTC.

This clone was counted a few times. Its ends do not fully match the called genes, so a read error is possible. The chain combines TRBV7-7 with TRBJ2-3; 10 bases agree with TRBD1. The CDR3 covers 17 residues. Germline assignment: CDR1 SSHAT and CDR2 FNYEAQ (reference sequence). Here the CDR3 reads CASSLGTGDVSTDTQYF. CDR3 coding DNA: TGTGCTAGCAGCTTAGGGACAGGGGATGTGAGCACAGATACGCAGTATTTT.

This clone has a handful of counts. CDR3 amino acids: CASRPQTGIETQYF. The CDR3 coding sequence is TGTGCCAGCAGACCCCAGACAGGGATCGAGACCCAGTACTTC. The V gene is TRBV7-2, the J gene TRBJ2-5; 7 bases match TRBD1. J gave up 5 bases and V 6 bases, and 9 bases lay outside the gene matches. CDR3 size: 14 residues. CDR1 and CDR2 (germline): SGHTA, FQGNSA.

This clone was observed many times. The sample holds other DNA sequences that translate to the same CDR3. V usage is TRBV4-3 and J usage is TRBJ2-1; possible D gene TRBD2, 6 bases. The CDR3 runs 14 residues. V was cut by 1 base and J by 5 bases, with 9 bases left in between. Germline V gene sequence: CDR1 LGHNA, CDR2 YSLEER. CDR3 protein: CASSQGSSDNEQFF. The CDR3 nucleotides read TGCGCCAGCAGCCAAGGATCTAGCGACAATGAGCAGTTCTTC.

This chain links TRBV6-5 with TRBJ2-7, with D possibly being TRBD2 (6 bases). The CDR3 contains 14 residues. V lost 4 bases, J lost 2 bases, and 12 bases lay in between. From germline, CDR1 is MNHEY and CDR2 SVGAGI. The CDR3 DNA reads as TGTGCCAGCAGTTTTAGCGGAGCTGCCTACGAGCAGTACTTC. Protein sequence: CASSFSGAAYEQYF.

The CDR3, as DNA: TGTGCCAGCAGTTTGGTAGCGCGATCCAATGAGCAGTTCTTC. It specifies CASSLVARSNEQFF. The gene calls are TRBV28 and TRBJ2-1; a possible D gene is TRBD2 (5 bases). Germline-derived CDR1 and CDR2 are MDHEN and SYDVKM. Trimming pared 3 bases from V and 6 bases from J, leaving 12 bases between. CDR3 length: 14 residues.

This clone came up a few times. The rearrangement joins TRBV9 to TRBJ1-5; 7 bases line up with TRBD1. V lost 6 bases, J lost 1 base, and 4 bases stayed unmatched. CDR3 size: 14 residues. Germline CDR1 reads SGDLS; CDR2 reads YYNGEE. The CDR3 spells CASNRQGSNQPQHF. The CDR3 DNA follows: TGTGCCAGCAACCGACAGGGAAGCAATCAGCCCCAGCATTTT.